The rows below give T cell receptor beta chains drawn from one sample of a study of persistence of HIV-infected CD4 T cells. These TCRs are of unknown antigen specificity. Profiled with immunoSEQ multiplex PCR; TCRdb holds only in-frame clones, not every one. This table holds about 64,000 clones, under 80% found once. The material was CD4+ T cells sorted from PBMCs after approximately 19-hour stimulation, obtained from a patient who received antiretroviral therapy. The origin of the receptors is an adult man with HIV who was CMV-seropositive. The CDR3 runs from the conserved cysteine through the conserved F or W. Each record gives: J gene, D gene, V gene, clone size, CDR3 DNA, CDR3 protein. D genes are given only for firm matches. Clone size is given for some rows only: seen once, a few or many times, or a class if the clone is expanded.

J: TRBJ2-2
D: -
V: TRBV27
size: -
DNA: TGTGCCAGCAGTTCACTCGGGGGACCGACGAACACCGGGGAGCTGTTTTTT
CDR3: CASSSLGGPTNTGELFF

J: TRBJ1-1
D: -
V: TRBV28
size: -
DNA: TGTGCCAGCAGTTCGGGAGGGACTGAAGCTTTCTTT
CDR3: CASSSGGTEAFF

J: TRBJ2-7
D: TRBD1
V: TRBV28
size: -
DNA: TGTGCCAGCAGGGAACAGGGGAGCTCCTACGAGCAGTACTTC
CDR3: CASREQGSSYEQYF

J: TRBJ2-2
D: -
V: TRBV10-2
size: -
DNA: TGCGCCAGCAGTGTAACGGCTCTCACCGGGGAGCTGTTTTTT
CDR3: CASSVTALTGELFF

J: TRBJ2-2
D: -
V: TRBV7-8
size: -
DNA: TGTGCCAGCAGCTTATCCCAGTCCGGGGAGCTGTTTTTT
CDR3: CASSLSQSGELFF

J: TRBJ1-1
D: -
V: TRBV6-4
size: -
DNA: TGTGCCAGCGGTGTAGGGAACACTGAAGCTTTCTTT
CDR3: CASGVGNTEAFF

J: TRBJ1-1
D: TRBD1
V: TRBV5-6
size: -
DNA: TGTGCCAGCTTCAGGGGGGACAGGGGTAGAACTGAAGCTTTCTTT
CDR3: CASFRGDRGRTEAFF

J: TRBJ1-6
D: -
V: TRBV4-1
size: -
DNA: TGCGCCAGCAGCCAAGTAGACATGGGGTTCTCCTATAATTCACCCCTCCACTTT
CDR3: CASSQVDMGFSYNSPLHF

J: TRBJ2-7
D: -
V: TRBV6-5
size: -
DNA: TGTGCCAGCAGTTATTCTTACAGAGGCGCCTACGAGCAGTACTTC
CDR3: CASSYSYRGAYEQYF

J: TRBJ1-3
D: TRBD1
V: TRBV19
size: -
DNA: TGTGCCAGCCTCCGGGACAGGGCTGGAAACACCATATATTTT
CDR3: CASLRDRAGNTIYF

J: TRBJ1-6
D: TRBD1
V: TRBV3-1/TRBV3-2
size: -
DNA: TGTGCCAGCAGCCGCCGCCTACAGGGGAATAATTCACCCCTCCACTTT
CDR3: CASSRRLQGNNSPLHF

J: TRBJ1-3
D: -
V: TRBV2
size: few
DNA: TGTGCCAGCAGTTACGGGACGGGAAACACCATATATTTT
CDR3: CASSYGTGNTIYF

J: TRBJ1-5
D: -
V: TRBV28
size: -
DNA: TGTGCCAGCAGTTTAGGGGGTCAGCCCCAGCATTTT
CDR3: CASSLGGQPQHF

J: TRBJ2-7
D: -
V: TRBV19
size: few
DNA: TGTGCCAGTAGTAAGGGCCGGGGTTACGAGCAGTACTTC
CDR3: CASSKGRGYEQYF

J: TRBJ2-1
D: TRBD1
V: TRBV29-1
size: -
DNA: TGCAGCGTTACCTACCCGTTAGGGGTATTAGACAGGGGGCGTTACAATGAGCAGTTCTTC
CDR3: CSVTYPLGVLDRGRYNEQFF

J: TRBJ1-1
D: -
V: TRBV12-3/TRBV12-4
size: few
DNA: TGTGCCAGCAGTTTAGGAATGAACACTGAAGCTTTCTTT
CDR3: CASSLGMNTEAFF

J: TRBJ2-7
D: TRBD2
V: TRBV6-6
size: few
DNA: TGTGCCAGCAGTCGATATCGACTAGCGGGGGGGTCCACCTACGAGCAGTACTTC
CDR3: CASSRYRLAGGSTYEQYF

J: TRBJ2-1
D: -
V: TRBV12-3/TRBV12-4
size: few
DNA: TGTGCCAGCAGTTTAGGGCGCCTTCCCTTGCAGTTCTTC
CDR3: CASSLGRLPLQFF

J: TRBJ2-7
D: -
V: TRBV5-1
size: -
DNA: TGCGCCAGCAGCCGCTCCCAGGACGGCTACGAGCAGTACTTC
CDR3: CASSRSQDGYEQYF

J: TRBJ2-3
D: -
V: TRBV7-9
size: -
DNA: TGTGCCAGCAGCCCCCGACTAGCAGATACGCAGTATTTT
CDR3: CASSPRLADTQYF

J: TRBJ2-1
D: TRBD1
V: TRBV28
size: -
DNA: TGTGCCAGCACCCCCCCTCCGGGACAGGGGGCCGTTGAGCAGTTCTTC
CDR3: CASTPPPGQGAVEQFF

J: TRBJ1-6
D: -
V: TRBV10-3
size: -
DNA: TGTGCCATCAGTGAGTCAGTGAGAACACCCCTCCACTTT
CDR3: CAISESVRTPLHF

J: TRBJ1-2
D: -
V: TRBV7-2
size: once
DNA: TGTGCCAGCAGCTCAAGACAGGCCCTCTATGGCTACACCTTC
CDR3: CASSSRQALYGYTF

J: TRBJ1-3
D: -
V: TRBV7-9
size: -
DNA: TGTGCCAGCAGCTTCCCGGACAGAGGAAACACCATATATTTT
CDR3: CASSFPDRGNTIYF

J: TRBJ2-1
D: -
V: TRBV11-3
size: -
DNA: TGTGCCAGCAGCCCGGGACCAAGGATGAGTGAGCAGTTCTTC
CDR3: CASSPGPRMSEQFF

J: TRBJ1-1
D: -
V: TRBV29-1
size: -
DNA: TGCAGCGTCACCTCGGGGGTCACTGAAGCTTTCTTT
CDR3: CSVTSGVTEAFF

J: TRBJ2-3
D: -
V: TRBV24-1
size: -
DNA: TGTGCCACCAGTGATGCCCAAACGGCTAGCACAGATACGCAGTATTTT
CDR3: CATSDAQTASTDTQYF

J: TRBJ2-7
D: TRBD2
V: TRBV2
size: -
DNA: TGTGCCAGCATGTTGGGAATGGGAGGGGCCGAGCAGTACTTC
CDR3: CASMLGMGGAEQYF

J: TRBJ1-3
D: -
V: TRBV15
size: -
DNA: TGTGCCACCAGCAGAGATAGAAACACCATATATTTT
CDR3: CATSRDRNTIYF

J: TRBJ1-1
D: -
V: TRBV18
size: -
DNA: TGTGCCAGCTGGGGGACCGCGGGCACTGAAGCTTTCTTT
CDR3: CASWGTAGTEAFF

J: TRBJ2-4
D: TRBD1
V: TRBV5-4
size: -
DNA: TGTGCCAGCAGCTCAAGGACAGGTTTGGGGGCCAAAAACATTCAGTACTTC
CDR3: CASSSRTGLGAKNIQYF

J: TRBJ1-4
D: -
V: TRBV20-1
size: -
DNA: TGCAGTGCTAGTATAGTGCGGGGGCAGGCAAATAATGAAAAACTGTTTTTT
CDR3: CSASIVRGQANNEKLFF

J: TRBJ1-5
D: -
V: TRBV7-4
size: -
DNA: TGTGCCAGCAGCCTAGGCCCAGGGGACAATCAGCCCCAGCATTTT
CDR3: CASSLGPGDNQPQHF

J: TRBJ2-2
D: TRBD2
V: TRBV11-1
size: -
DNA: TGTGCCACCCGAAGCGGGGGGGCTACCGGGGAGCTGTTTTTT
CDR3: CATRSGGATGELFF

J: TRBJ2-3
D: TRBD2
V: TRBV7-2
size: -
DNA: TGTGCCAGCAGCCTCAAGGGCAGCGGGGGGTCATACACAGATACGCAGTATTTT
CDR3: CASSLKGSGGSYTDTQYF

J: TRBJ1-1
D: -
V: TRBV28
size: -
DNA: TGTGCCAGCAGTGCCGTGAGCAGACCTGAAGCTTTCTTT
CDR3: CASSAVSRPEAFF

J: TRBJ2-7
D: -
V: TRBV5-6
size: few
DNA: TGTGCCAGCAGCTTCCCTCCACGCTACGAGCAGTACTTC
CDR3: CASSFPPRYEQYF

J: TRBJ2-2
D: TRBD2
V: TRBV5-4
size: -
DNA: TGTGCCAGCAGCCAACCAGGACTAGCGGGGGCCTCGAACACCGGGGAGCTGTTTTTT
CDR3: CASSQPGLAGASNTGELFF

J: TRBJ2-3
D: TRBD2
V: TRBV2
size: -
DNA: TGTGCCAGCCGCGCGGGGGGGCCTGGCACAGATACGCAGTATTTT
CDR3: CASRAGGPGTDTQYF

J: TRBJ2-1
D: -
V: TRBV29-1
size: -
DNA: TGCAGCGTTTCCTCGGCGGGGGCGCGTAATGAGCAGTTCTTC
CDR3: CSVSSAGARNEQFF

J: TRBJ1-1
D: -
V: TRBV9
size: -
DNA: TGTGCCAGCAGCGTAGCTGGCGGGGGGCGGACTGAAGCTTTCTTT
CDR3: CASSVAGGGRTEAFF

J: TRBJ1-1
D: TRBD1
V: TRBV7-8
size: -
DNA: TGTGCCAGCAGTTTGGGGACAGCTAACACTGAAGCTTTCTTT
CDR3: CASSLGTANTEAFF

J: TRBJ1-4
D: -
V: TRBV14
size: -
DNA: TGTGCCAGCAGCCCCCTAGGAACACTGAGAGCAACTAATGAAAAACTGTTTTTT
CDR3: CASSPLGTLRATNEKLFF

J: TRBJ1-5
D: -
V: TRBV3-1/TRBV3-2
size: -
DNA: TGTGCCAGCGAGGGACCGCTGAATCAGCCCCAGCATTTT
CDR3: CASEGPLNQPQHF

J: TRBJ1-4
D: -
V: TRBV5-5
size: -
DNA: TGTGCCAGCAGCTTGATGGCAGCAACTAATGAAAAACTGTTTTTT
CDR3: CASSLMAATNEKLFF